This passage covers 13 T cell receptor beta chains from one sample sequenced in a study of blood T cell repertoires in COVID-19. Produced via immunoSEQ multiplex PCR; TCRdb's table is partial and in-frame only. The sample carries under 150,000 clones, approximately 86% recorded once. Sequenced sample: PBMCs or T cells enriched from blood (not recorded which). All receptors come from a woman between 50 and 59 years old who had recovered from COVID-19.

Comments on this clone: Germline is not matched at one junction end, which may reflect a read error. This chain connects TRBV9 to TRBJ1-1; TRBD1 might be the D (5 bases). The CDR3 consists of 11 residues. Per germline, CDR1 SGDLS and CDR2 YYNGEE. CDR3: CASSVEGQPSF. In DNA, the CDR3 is TGTGCCAGCAGCGTAGAGGGGCAGCCATCCTTT.

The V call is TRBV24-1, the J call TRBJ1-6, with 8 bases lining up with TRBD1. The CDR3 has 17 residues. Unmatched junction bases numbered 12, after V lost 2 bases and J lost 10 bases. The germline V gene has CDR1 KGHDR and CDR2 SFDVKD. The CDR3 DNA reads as TGTGCCACCAGTGATTCCGCGTCGACAGGGGAAGGCTCACCCCTCCACTTT. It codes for CATSDSASTGEGSPLHF.

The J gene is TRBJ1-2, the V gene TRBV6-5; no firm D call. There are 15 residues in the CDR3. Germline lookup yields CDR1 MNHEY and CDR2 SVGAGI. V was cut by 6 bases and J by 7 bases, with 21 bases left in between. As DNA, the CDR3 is TGTGCCAGCAGGCCCCCCGGGGAGGCCCTAGGTGGCTACACCTTC. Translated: CASRPPGEALGGYTF.

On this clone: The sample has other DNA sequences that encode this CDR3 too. CDR3 sequence (DNA): TGTGCCAGCAGCCAAAACAGCGAAAAACTGTTTTTT. Residues: CASSQNSEKLFF. The chain recombines TRBV14 with TRBJ1-4; D is ambiguous. Trimming left V 2 bases short and J 8 bases short, with 6 bases between. Looked up from germline, CDR1 is SGHDN and CDR2 is FVKESK. This CDR3 is built from 12 residues.

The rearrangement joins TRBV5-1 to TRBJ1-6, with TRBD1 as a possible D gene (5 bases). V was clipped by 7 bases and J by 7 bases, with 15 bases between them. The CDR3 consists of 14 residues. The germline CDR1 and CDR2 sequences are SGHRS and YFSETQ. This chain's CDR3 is CASRGVLGNSPLHF. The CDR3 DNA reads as TGCGCCAGCCGGGGGGTGTTAGGGAATTCACCCCTCCACTTT.

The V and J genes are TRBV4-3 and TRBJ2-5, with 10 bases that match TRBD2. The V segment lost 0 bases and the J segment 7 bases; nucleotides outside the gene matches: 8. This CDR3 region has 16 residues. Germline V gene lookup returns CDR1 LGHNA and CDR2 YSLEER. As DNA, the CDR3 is TGCGCCAGCAGCCAAGACAGCGGGGGGGCCTTCGGGACCCAGTACTTC. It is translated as CASSQDSGGAFGTQYF.

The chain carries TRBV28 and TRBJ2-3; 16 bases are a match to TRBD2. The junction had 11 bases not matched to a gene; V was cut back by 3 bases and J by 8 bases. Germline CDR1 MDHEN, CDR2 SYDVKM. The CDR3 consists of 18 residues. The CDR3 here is CASSFSPGLAGGRVTQYF. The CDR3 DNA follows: TGTGCCAGCAGTTTCTCCCCGGGACTAGCGGGGGGGCGGGTTACGCAGTATTTT. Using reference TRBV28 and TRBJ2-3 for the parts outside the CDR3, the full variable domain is DVKVTQSSRYLVKRTGEKVFLECVQDMDHENMFWYRQDPGLGLRLIYFSYDVKMKEKGDIPEGYSVSREKKERFSLILESASTNQTSMYLCASSFSPGLAGGRVTQYFGPGTRLTVL.

The CDR3 reads CASSLEPGITEAFF. CDR3 sequence (DNA): TGCGCCAGCAGCTTGGAACCAGGGATCACTGAAGCTTTCTTT. The chain employs TRBV5-1 and TRBJ1-1; D perhaps matches TRBD1 (5 bases). The CDR3 sequence is 14 residues long. V lost 0 bases and J lost 4, with 10 bases in between. Germline CDR1 reads SGHRS; CDR2 reads YFSETQ.

CDR3 loop: CASSIPGLGETQYF. The CDR3 bases are TGTGCCAGTAGTATCCCGGGACTTGGAGAGACCCAGTACTTC. The chain employs TRBV19 and TRBJ2-5, with D perhaps matching TRBD2 (6 bases). CDR3 length equals 14 residues. Deletions cut 3 bases from V and 4 bases from J, with 12 bases between. Germline CDR1 reads LNHDA; CDR2 reads SQIVND (reference sequence).

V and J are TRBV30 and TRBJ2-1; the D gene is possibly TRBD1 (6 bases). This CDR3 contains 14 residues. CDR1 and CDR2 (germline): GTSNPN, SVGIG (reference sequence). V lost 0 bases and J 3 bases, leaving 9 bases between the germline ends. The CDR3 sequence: CAWSVGGRYNEQFF. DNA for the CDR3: TGTGCCTGGAGTGTAGGGGGACGCTACAATGAGCAGTTCTTC.

CDR3 DNA sequence: TGCGCCAGCAATGGGGGCGCACTGGGAAGTGGGACCGGGGAGCTGTTTTTT. This sequence encodes CASNGGALGSGTGELFF. The V and J genes are TRBV5-1 and TRBJ2-2; perhaps TRBD1 as D (6 bases). The V end lost 6 bases, the J end lost 5 bases, and 23 bases lay between the germline ends. Germline V CDR1 and CDR2: SGHRS, YFSETQ. The CDR3 runs to 17 residues.

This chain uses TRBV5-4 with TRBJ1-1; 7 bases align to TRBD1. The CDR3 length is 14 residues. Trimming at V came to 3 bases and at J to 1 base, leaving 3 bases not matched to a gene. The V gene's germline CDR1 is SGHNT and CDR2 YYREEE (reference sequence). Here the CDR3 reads CASSSRDRNTEAFF. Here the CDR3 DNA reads TGTGCCAGCAGCTCCCGGGACAGGAACACTGAAGCTTTCTTT.

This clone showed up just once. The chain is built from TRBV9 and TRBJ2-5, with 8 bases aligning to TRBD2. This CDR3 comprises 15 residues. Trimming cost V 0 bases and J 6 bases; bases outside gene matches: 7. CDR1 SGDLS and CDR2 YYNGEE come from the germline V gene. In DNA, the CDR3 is TGTGCCAGCAGCGTAGGGTCAGCGGGGGCCCAGACCCAGTACTTC. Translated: CASSVGSAGAQTQYF. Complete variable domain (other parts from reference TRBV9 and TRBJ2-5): DSGVTQTPKHLITATGQRVTLRCSPRSGDLSVYWYQQSLDQGLQFLIQYYNGEERAKGNILERFSAQQFPDLHSELNLSSLELGDSALYFCASSVGSAGAQTQYFGPGTRLLVL.